This TCR beta chain was retrieved from a study of shared T cell receptors in the human thymus. The protocol was immunoSEQ multiplex PCR, while the TCRdb copy is restricted to in-frame clones and leaves out a portion. In the table there are hundreds of thousands of clones, around 87% of which are singletons. The CDR3 totals 18 residues. Trimming pared 4 bases from V and 1 base from J, leaving 23 bases between. In germline, CDR1 is MDHEN, CDR2 SYDVKM. The data also belong to a second study, concerning human thymus T cells. This second report adds: Infants, healthy and Finnish, who were having corrective surgery for congenital heart defects served as donors. Resected material from corrective heart surgery provided the thymus tissue analysed. Gene usage for V and J segments appeared biased in thymic and blood repertoires. There were highly overlapping thymic repertoires among unrelated individuals, as related research reported.

The sequencing sample was made of thymocytes. The chain combines TRBV28 with TRBJ2-7; D possibly corresponds to TRBD1 (6 bases). The source is a boy younger than two with a congenital heart defect. Written as DNA, the CDR3 is TGTGCCAGCAGTTCCCCCTTCGAACAGGGTATTTCATCCTACGAGCAGTACTTC. Protein: CASSSPFEQGISSYEQYF.